This T cell receptor (beta chain) was captured by sequencing in a study of cytotoxic CD8 clonotypes in ibrutinib-treated CLL. Study details: Within the patient group, eleven to twelve were relapsed/refractory and over 14 treatment-naive, and 17 were IGHV unmutated.

This clone was observed a few times. Sequencing was performed with immunoSEQ multiplex PCR; in TCRdb, only in-frame clones are kept and a portion is missing. Here the sample spans 150,000 or so clones, approximately 81% being singletons. Per the germline V gene, CDR1 is SGHRS and CDR2 is YFSETQ. V was clipped by 0 bases and J by 3 bases; unmatched bases: 2. The CDR3 sequence is 14 residues long. The sequencing here drew on PBMCs, taken after 12 months of ibrutinib treatment. The receptor was isolated from a human donor with chronic lymphocytic leukemia. The chain couples TRBV5-1 to TRBJ1-2, with 7 bases matching TRBD1. The CDR3 coding sequence is TGCGCCAGCAGCTTGGGGGACAGCTACTATGGCTACACCTTC. Translating gives CASSLGDSYYGYTF.